Listed below are T cell receptor beta chains from one sample, sequenced in a study of regulatory T cells in long-lasting Graves disease. One entry per CDR3 protein, called by TCRdb with MiXCR from the multiplex PCR reads. The sample shows hundreds of thousands of distinct CDR3 sequences, 15% to 20% of them seen only once. Sequencing was performed on peripheral blood mononuclear cells (PBMCs), taken at new diagnosis, from a patient treated with antithyroid drugs. These receptors all stem from a female donor with Graves disease. The CDR3 runs from the conserved cysteine through the conserved F or W.

cdr3_aa	v_call	j_call
CASSPWRNTGELFF	TRBV7-9	TRBJ2-2
CASSWAGQVGTEAFF	TRBV12-3/TRBV12-4	TRBJ1-1
CASSREGAGTEAFF	TRBV2	TRBJ1-1
CASSLGLAGSEQYF	TRBV7-9	TRBJ2-7
CASSDRQGDGYNEQFF	TRBV3-1	TRBJ2-1
CASSRGGEVRYGYTF	TRBV27	TRBJ1-2
CASSQVLREQFF	TRBV3-1	TRBJ2-1
CASSDPGSYNEQFF	TRBV28	TRBJ2-1
CASGAVDTQYF	TRBV6-1	TRBJ2-3
CASSSRDRGYQETQYF	TRBV11-1	TRBJ2-5
CASSLARTDPYEQYF	TRBV11-2	TRBJ2-7
CSAETAVLAKNIQYF	TRBV20-1	TRBJ2-4
CSVEEGTSAGFF	TRBV29-1	TRBJ2-1
CAISEEGQGDTEAFF	TRBV10-3	TRBJ1-1
CATSDELYGYTF	TRBV24-1	TRBJ1-2
CASSLDLLAGVRGEQYF	TRBV11-2	TRBJ2-7
CASSLLAGWARRTDTQYF	TRBV27	TRBJ2-3
CASSSGLSYEQYF	TRBV11-3	TRBJ2-7
CATSRSTSGGNTGELFF	TRBV15	TRBJ2-2
CASSLVSWRHTF	TRBV11-2	TRBJ1-2
CAISDDSRLEAFF	TRBV10-3	TRBJ1-1
CASSSFAQGRETQYF	TRBV12-3/TRBV12-4	TRBJ2-5
CASSVDAGRPYNEQFF	TRBV9	TRBJ2-1
CASSLGSRLRTDTQYF	TRBV7-2	TRBJ2-3
CASSIGIWTGGGTDTQYF	TRBV19	TRBJ2-3
CSVGGTGHEQYF	TRBV29-1	TRBJ2-7
CASSFLPSNEKLFF	TRBV28	TRBJ1-4
CAWSDRLEQYF	TRBV30	TRBJ2-7
CASKPGFGEKLFF	TRBV27	TRBJ1-4
CASSYKGLVVGTDTQYF	TRBV27	TRBJ2-3
CASSVPRDSRQETQYF	TRBV12-3/TRBV12-4	TRBJ2-5
CASGGKGNTIYF	TRBV4-1	TRBJ1-3
CASSSPGQGFADTQYF	TRBV28	TRBJ2-3
CASSWISGIGTGELFF	TRBV7-6	TRBJ2-2
CASSLNSNYGYTF	TRBV5-1	TRBJ1-2
CASSYPGGSKLFF	TRBV6-5	TRBJ1-4
CASSPWDEKNF	TRBV7-9	TRBJ2-5
CAISGGQGKVDEQYF	TRBV10-3	TRBJ2-7
CASSPTSEQFF	TRBV12-3/TRBV12-4	TRBJ2-1
CSALGLATSYEQYF	TRBV20-1	TRBJ2-7
CASRSGTDNNQPQHF	TRBV19	TRBJ1-5
CASSDGWPGLAGFEQYF	TRBV2	TRBJ2-7
CASSSLQGHNEQFF	TRBV5-1	TRBJ2-1
CASNPGQGGIETQYF	TRBV2	TRBJ2-5
CASSKRDYGTDTQYF	TRBV6-2/TRBV6-3	TRBJ2-3
CASSQDTGLASYEQYF	TRBV3-1	TRBJ2-7
CAWIGRGNEQFF	TRBV30	TRBJ2-1
CASSLIAVSAYNEQFF	TRBV27	-
CASSNRETQYF	TRBV2	TRBJ2-5
CASSEMSGGQQFF	TRBV2	TRBJ2-1